A single sample gave rise to the 29 T cell receptor beta chains below, sequenced in a study of cytotoxic CD8 clonotypes in ibrutinib-treated CLL. Measured with immunoSEQ multiplex PCR; TCRdb has only the in-frame clones, and not every one. The data hold tens of thousands of clones, with 86% observed a single time. The sequenced sample was PBMCs, obtained before ibrutinib treatment. The receptors stem from a human donor with chronic lymphocytic leukemia.

The chain employs TRBV4-2 and TRBJ2-7; 11 nucleotides match TRBD2. The ends lost 4 bases at V and 3 bases at J; junction bases unmatched: 5. CDR1 is LGHNA and CDR2 is YNFKEQ in the germline V gene. The CDR3 sequence is 15 residues long. CDR3 sequence reads: CASSPFGTSGYEQYF. The CDR3 bases are TGTGCCAGCAGCCCTTTCGGGACTAGCGGCTACGAGCAGTACTTC.

This chain joins TRBV11-2 and TRBJ1-2; 10 bases match TRBD1. The CDR3 consists of 14 residues. Looked up from germline, CDR1 is SGHAT and CDR2 is FQNNGV. The V segment lost 5 bases and the J segment 6 bases; nucleotides outside the gene matches: 6. CDR3 sequence (DNA): TGTGCCAGCAGCGAAGGGACAGGGGTGCATGGCTACACCTTC. This gives the protein CASSEGTGVHGYTF. The whole variable domain, remainder taken from reference TRBV11-2 and TRBJ1-2, is EAGVAQSPRYKIIEKRQSVAFWCNPISGHATLYWYQQILGQGPKLLIQFQNNGVVDDSQLPKDRFSAERLKGVDSTLKIQPAKLEDSAVYLCASSEGTGVHGYTFGSGTRLTVV.

This clone was detected many times. The V and J genes are TRBV6-6 and TRBJ1-1; weak D call: TRBD1 (5 bases). The CDR3 is made up of 14 amino acids. Deletions cut 4 bases from V and 8 bases from J, with 17 bases between. Germline V gene lookup returns CDR1 MNHNY and CDR2 SVGAGI (reference sequence). The DNA of the CDR3 is TGTGCCAGCAGTTCCTCCTCATATTCAGGGGAAGCTTTCTTT. It encodes CASSSSSYSGEAFF.

The chain combines TRBV30 with TRBJ2-1, with 9 bases matching TRBD2. Germline-derived CDR1 and CDR2 are GTSNPN and SVGIG (reference sequence). This CDR3 is built from 17 residues. The V segment lost 1 base and the J segment 4 bases; nucleotides outside the gene matches: 11. Here the CDR3 DNA reads TGTGCCTGGAGTGGGGTGGAAAGCGGGAGGTCGTACAATGAGCAGTTCTTC. Protein sequence: CAWSGVESGRSYNEQFF.

The rearrangement links TRBV11-2 to TRBJ1-2; a possible D gene is TRBD1 (5 bases). The CDR3 length is 15 residues. V shed 2 bases and J shed 1 base, with 11 bases lying between them. Germline V gene lookup returns CDR1 SGHAT and CDR2 FQNNGV. CDR3 DNA: TGTGCCAGCAGCTTAAATGTCAGGGTTAACTATGGCTACACCTTC. Its protein product is CASSLNVRVNYGYTF.

The rearrangement links TRBV4-1 to TRBJ1-5, with D possibly TRBD1 on 6 matching bases. The length of the CDR3 is 16 residues. Deletions cut 5 bases from V and 0 bases from J, with 14 bases between. CDR1 and CDR2 (germline): MGHRA, YSYEKL. The CDR3 is CASSTQTGNSNQPQHF. The CDR3 coding sequence is TGCGCCAGCAGCACCCAAACAGGGAATAGCAATCAGCCCCAGCATTTT.

This clone was observed a handful of times. This chain uses TRBV20-1 with TRBJ2-5; D is undetermined. The CDR3 has 11 amino acids. V gave up 2 bases and J gave up 3 bases, with 4 bases separating them. CDR1 is DFQATT and CDR2 is SNEGSKA in the germline V gene (reference sequence). For the CDR3, the DNA is TGCAGTGCTAGAATTAAAGAGACCCAGTACTTC. This codes for CSARIKETQYF.

This rearrangement joins TRBV5-1 to TRBJ1-3; D unresolved. Germline V gene data show CDR1 as SGHRS and CDR2 as YFSETQ. V lost 1 base and J lost 4, with 9 bases in between. The CDR3 contains 14 residues. The CDR3 region has the DNA TGCGCCAGCAGCTTGAAACAGCTAGGAAACACCATATATTTT. This translates into CASSLKQLGNTIYF.

The chain couples TRBV11-1 to TRBJ2-7, with TRBD2 identical over 9 bases. Per the germline V gene, CDR1 is SGHAT and CDR2 is FQDESV (reference sequence). Unmatched junction bases numbered 10, after V lost 7 bases and J lost 6 bases. The CDR3 is made up of 14 amino acids. The CDR3 region is CASIPSGIQGEQYF. CDR3 coding DNA: TGTGCCAGCATCCCTAGCGGGATTCAGGGCGAGCAGTACTTC.

The chain uses TRBV30 and TRBJ2-5; D is unresolved. The V end lost 1 base, the J end lost 5 bases, and 8 bases lay between the germline ends. Germline V gene lookup returns CDR1 GTSNPN and CDR2 SVGIG (reference sequence). This CDR3 contains 12 residues. The CDR3 region is CAWSATRETQYF. The CDR3, as DNA: TGTGCCTGGAGTGCCACAAGGGAGACCCAGTACTTC.

The CDR3 nucleotides are TGTGCCAGCAGTGCCGGGACTAGCACAGATACGCAGTATTTT. Residues: CASSAGTSTDTQYF. This chain joins TRBV25-1 and TRBJ2-3; weak D call: TRBD2 (6 bases). Trimming removed 4 bases from V and 0 bases from J, with 8 bases in between. This CDR3 is built from 14 residues. The germline V gene encodes CDR1 MGHDK and CDR2 SYGVNS.

This chain joins TRBV18 and TRBJ1-2; weak D call: TRBD1 (6 bases). There are 19 residues in the CDR3. Germline CDR1 reads KGHSH; CDR2 reads LQKENI. V lost 3 bases and J lost 2, with 25 bases in between. CDR3 amino acids: CASSPRPHQPGQSNYGYTF. The CDR3 nucleotides read TGTGCCAGCTCACCGAGACCACACCAACCGGGACAATCAAACTATGGCTACACCTTC.

A word on this clone: Distinct nucleotide sequences in the sample also encode this CDR3. The chain uses TRBV9 and TRBJ2-1, with 9 bases lining up with TRBD2. Germline V gene lookup returns CDR1 SGDLS and CDR2 YYNGEE. The CDR3 is 14 residues long. V gave up 2 bases and J gave up 5 bases; unmatched junction bases: 2. The CDR3 reads CASSVTSGNNEQFF. DNA for the CDR3: TGTGCCAGCAGCGTGACTAGCGGTAACAATGAGCAGTTCTTC.

The chain recombines TRBV5-1 with TRBJ1-2; D not certain. CDR1 and CDR2 (germline): SGHRS, YFSETQ. The V end lost 6 bases, the J end lost 3 bases, and 21 bases lay between the germline ends. The CDR3 contains 16 residues. The CDR3 sequence: CASTTAGGEIDYGYTF. The CDR3 DNA reads as TGCGCCAGCACCACTGCGGGAGGTGAAATCGACTATGGCTACACCTTC.

The J gene is TRBJ2-1, the V gene TRBV28; 8 bases line up with TRBD1. V was pared by 3 bases and J by 6 bases, with 10 bases of the junction left unmatched. The CDR3 has 16 residues. In germline, CDR1 is MDHEN, CDR2 SYDVKM. This CDR3 is CASSLPLTGVSNEQFF. CDR3 coding DNA: TGTGCCAGCAGTTTGCCGCTGACAGGGGTGAGCAATGAGCAGTTCTTC.

Details on this clone: The sample contains more than one DNA sequence encoding this CDR3. The chain joins TRBV7-3 to TRBJ2-2; D uncertain. Germline lookup yields CDR1 SGHTA and CDR2 FQGTGA. This CDR3 is 15 amino acids long. Trimming cost V 2 bases and J 3 bases, with 10 bases left between them. The CDR3 DNA reads TGTGCCAGCAGCTTACGGCCCTGGGACACCGGGGAGCTGTTTTTT. This encodes CASSLRPWDTGELFF.

The CDR3 loop reads CASSPWGTMNTEAFF. In DNA, the CDR3 is TGTGCCAGCAGTCCCTGGGGTACCATGAACACTGAAGCTTTCTTT. This chain connects TRBV27 to TRBJ1-1, with D uncertain. Trimming left V 5 bases short and J 0 bases short, with 13 bases between. CDR3 length: 15 residues. The germline V gene has CDR1 MNHEY and CDR2 SMNVEV (reference sequence).

V and J are TRBV11-1 and TRBJ1-1; D possibly corresponds to TRBD1 (5 bases). The germline gives CDR1 SGHAT, CDR2 FQDESV (reference sequence). V was clipped by 2 bases and J by 6 bases, with 13 bases between them. The CDR3 contains 14 residues. The CDR3 DNA is TGTGCCAGCAGCTTATTTATCCAGGGCGCTGAAGCTTTCTTT. Translation gives CASSLFIQGAEAFF.

This chain connects TRBV28 to TRBJ1-2, with D uncertain. This CDR3 has 13 residues. From germline, CDR1 is MDHEN and CDR2 SYDVKM. The V end was cut by 8 bases, the J end by 8 bases, with 18 bases between. The CDR3: CASLAPPRRGYTF. As DNA, the CDR3 is TGTGCCAGCCTCGCGCCCCCAAGGAGGGGCTACACCTTC.

Only one count was recorded for this clone. The V and J genes are TRBV7-2 and TRBJ2-2; TRBD1 matches at 8 bases. Germline V gene sequence: CDR1 SGHTA, CDR2 FQGNSA. The length of the CDR3 is 15 residues. V lost 5 bases and J lost 5; bases outside the gene matches: 7. The CDR3 spells CASSPWTGPTGELFF. The CDR3 bases are TGTGCCAGCAGCCCTTGGACAGGGCCGACCGGGGAGCTGTTTTTT.

The chain is built from TRBV18 and TRBJ1-2; the match to TRBD1 covers 8 bases. Looked up from germline, CDR1 is KGHSH and CDR2 is LQKENI. The CDR3 consists of 14 residues. With V trimmed by 0 bases and J by 7 bases, 4 bases remained unmatched. CDR3 sequence: CASSPPATGVGYTF. The CDR3 DNA reads as TGTGCCAGCTCACCACCGGCGACAGGGGTTGGCTACACCTTC. The variable domain in full, with the rest retrieved from reference TRBV18 and TRBJ1-2, is NAGVMQNPRHLVRRRGQEARLRCSPMKGHSHVYWYRQLPEEGLKFMVYLQKENIIDESGMPKERFSAEFPKEGPSILRIQQVVRGDSAAYFCASSPPATGVGYTFGSGTRLTVV.

The table lists this clone with a few counts. The chain recombines TRBV10-3 with TRBJ2-3, with 16 bases fitting TRBD2. With V trimmed by 5 bases and J by 2 bases, 4 bases remained unmatched. Germline values: CDR1 ENHRY, CDR2 SYGVKD. The CDR3 runs to 17 residues. The CDR3 DNA reads TGTGCCATCAGTCTAGGGACTAGCGGGAGGGACACAGATACGCAGTATTTT. It specifies CAISLGTSGRDTDTQYF.

Remarks on this clone: The junction differs from germline at one of its ends, possibly a read error. This chain links TRBV9 with TRBJ2-1, with a weak D call TRBD2 (5 bases). The germline V gene encodes CDR1 SGDLS and CDR2 YYNGEE. The CDR3 contains 12 residues. The DNA of the CDR3 is TGTGCCAGCAGCGCCACAACTAGAGAGCTGTTCTTC. Its translation is CASSATTRELFF.

The chain couples TRBV5-6 to TRBJ2-7, with 7 bases fitting TRBD1. This CDR3 is built from 18 residues. Germline-derived CDR1 and CDR2 are SGHDT and YYEEEE. V was pared by 1 base and J by 0 bases, with 13 bases of the junction left unmatched. The CDR3 sequence is CASSLWHNRDRVSYEQYF. The CDR3 coding sequence is TGTGCCAGCAGCTTGTGGCATAATCGGGACAGAGTCTCCTACGAGCAGTACTTC.

V and J are TRBV7-6 and TRBJ1-4, with a possible D match to TRBD1 (5 bases). The CDR3 is made up of 16 amino acids. CDR1 is SGHVS and CDR2 is FNYEAQ in the germline V gene. V lost 2 bases, J lost 2 bases, and 12 bases lay in between. CDR3 DNA sequence: TGTGCCAGCAGCTTATACACAGGTGGCACTAATGAAAAACTGTTTTTT. This gives the protein CASSLYTGGTNEKLFF.

The chain uses TRBV11-2 and TRBJ2-7; D gene unclear. The CDR3 consists of 16 residues. Trimming shortened V by 1 base and J by 2 bases, and 15 bases separated the two germline ends. CDR1 SGHAT and CDR2 FQNNGV come from the germline V gene. The CDR3 bases are TGTGCCAGCAGCTTAGTCGCCGCCTCTCCGGCCTACGAGCAGTACTTC. The encoded protein is CASSLVAASPAYEQYF. Full variable domain (remainder filled in from reference TRBV11-2 and TRBJ2-7): EAGVAQSPRYKIIEKRQSVAFWCNPISGHATLYWYQQILGQGPKLLIQFQNNGVVDDSQLPKDRFSAERLKGVDSTLKIQPAKLEDSAVYLCASSLVAASPAYEQYFGPGTRLTVT.

This clone was detected once. The rearrangement uses TRBV5-4 and TRBJ2-3, with 9 positions matching TRBD2. This CDR3 has 16 residues. Germline V gene data show CDR1 as SGHNT and CDR2 as YYREEE (reference sequence). The J segment lost 5 bases and the V segment lost 0 bases, leaving 7 bases of the junction unmatched. The chain's CDR3 is CASSLAPLTSGDTQYF. CDR3 DNA: TGTGCCAGCAGCTTGGCCCCTCTGACTAGCGGAGATACGCAGTATTTT.

The genes are TRBV6-1 and TRBJ2-7, with D uncertain. The V end was cut by 4 bases, the J end by 2 bases, with 0 bases between. Germline V gene lookup returns CDR1 MNHNS and CDR2 SASEGT. The CDR3 extends over 10 amino acids. The CDR3 bases are TGTGCCAGCAGTGCCTACGAGCAGTACTTC. As protein: CASSAYEQYF.

The V gene is TRBV18, the J gene TRBJ1-1; TRBD1 aligns across 7 bases. The V gene's germline CDR1 is KGHSH and CDR2 LQKENI. After removal of 5 bases from V and 3 bases from J, the junction contained 15 bases not matched to a gene. The CDR3 is made up of 17 amino acids. Here the CDR3 reads CASSLPQIGGKDTEAFF. DNA of the CDR3: TGTGCCAGCTCATTACCACAGATAGGGGGCAAGGACACTGAAGCTTTCTTT. Full variable domain (rest looked up from reference TRBV18 and TRBJ1-1): NAGVMQNPRHLVRRRGQEARLRCSPMKGHSHVYWYRQLPEEGLKFMVYLQKENIIDESGMPKERFSAEFPKEGPSILRIQQVVRGDSAAYFCASSLPQIGGKDTEAFFGQGTRLTVV.